Following are 16 T cell receptor beta chains from one sample sequenced in a study of neurological immune-mediated disorders. Each CDR3 protein gets one entry after TCRdb re-called the 5' RACE reads with MiXCR. Among roughly 36,000 distinct CDR3 sequences listed, approximately 14% were seen once. The sample was PBMCs. The receptors were gathered from a woman between 50 and 59 years old with HTLV-1-associated myelopathy (HAM/TSP).

J is TRBJ2-1 and V is TRBV15, with D perhaps matching TRBD2 (5 bases). The CDR3 totals 16 residues. V dropped 0 bases and J dropped 5 bases, with 14 bases sitting between them. From germline, CDR1 is LNHNV and CDR2 YYDKDF (reference sequence). The CDR3 DNA is TGTGCCACCAGCAGAGACCTAGAGGGCGGTCACAATGAGCAGTTCTTC. Residues: CATSRDLEGGHNEQFF.

This clonotype was counted many times. The chain has TRBV4-3 and TRBJ2-2; no definite D call. Germline values: CDR1 LGHNA, CDR2 YSLEER. The CDR3 is made up of 14 amino acids. Trimming cost V 1 base and J 6 bases, with 9 bases left between them. The CDR3 DNA is TGCGCCAGCAGCCAAGTGAGCTTAGCCGGGGAGCTGTTTTTT. This gives the protein CASSQVSLAGELFF.

The sample holds many counts of this clonotype. J is TRBJ1-2 and V is TRBV6-2 or TRBV6-3, with no clear D. The V gene lost 2 bases and the J gene lost 2 bases, with 6 bases spanning the gap. The germline gives CDR1 MNHEY, CDR2 SVGEGT. The CDR3 spans 13 residues. CDR3 sequence reads: CASSYEENYGYTF. As DNA, the CDR3 is TGTGCCAGCAGTTACGAAGAAAACTATGGCTACACCTTC.

This clonotype was recorded at least ten times. The gene calls are TRBV14 and TRBJ1-3; the match to TRBD1 covers 8 bases. Germline V CDR1 and CDR2: SGHDN, FVKESK. There are 15 residues in the CDR3. Trimming cost V 2 bases and J 2 bases; bases outside gene matches: 2. CDR3 residues: CASSQTGGPGNTIYF. The CDR3 region has the DNA TGTGCCAGCAGCCAAACAGGGGGTCCTGGAAACACCATATATTTT.

The chain is built from TRBV10-3 and TRBJ2-2; 8 positions agree with TRBD1. V was clipped by 5 bases and J by 4 bases; unmatched bases: 6. Germline assignment: CDR1 ENHRY and CDR2 SYGVKD. The CDR3 extends over 15 amino acids. The CDR3 loop reads CAISQETGATGELFF. CDR3 in DNA: TGTGCCATCAGTCAAGAGACAGGGGCCACCGGGGAGCTGTTTTTT.

This clonotype was observed many times. The chain couples TRBV10-3 to TRBJ1-5, with D perhaps matching TRBD1 (6 bases). There are 13 residues in the CDR3. CDR1 and CDR2 from the germline V gene are ENHRY and SYGVKD. V dropped 6 bases and J dropped 3 bases, with 9 bases sitting between them. The CDR3: CAIRDSFNQPQHF. DNA of the CDR3: TGTGCCATCAGGGACAGCTTCAATCAGCCCCAGCATTTT.

This clonotype was found many times. This chain uses TRBV5-4 with TRBJ1-1; TRBD1 matches 9 bases. Losses at the gene ends were 0 bases for V and 4 bases for J; bases not matched to a gene: 4. This CDR3 is 15 amino acids long. The germline gives CDR1 SGHNT, CDR2 YYREEE (reference sequence). CDR3 DNA: TGTGCCAGCAGCTTGGATACAGGGGGCCGCACTGAAGCTTTCTTT. It is translated as CASSLDTGGRTEAFF.

Concerning this clonotype itself: The junction departs from germline at one end; a sequencing error may be responsible. The rearrangement uses TRBV20-1 and TRBJ1-6; D is undetermined. The germline V gene encodes CDR1 DFQATT and CDR2 SNEGSKA (reference sequence). This CDR3 has 17 amino acids. Here the CDR3 reads CSARVAPSIAYNSSLHF. CDR3 sequence (DNA): TGCAGTGCTAGAGTGGCCCCTTCCATTGCCTATAATTCATCCCTCCACTTT.

This clonotype was seen repeatedly, ten times or more. CDR3 sequence: CSPQEGEKLFF. In DNA form, the CDR3 reads TGCAGTCCCCAAGAGGGCGAAAAACTGTTTTTT. The rearrangement joins TRBV20-1 to TRBJ1-4; the D is unclear. Between the trimmed V and J ends, which lost 8 bases and 8 bases, there was a span of 12 bases. This CDR3 spans 11 amino acids. The germline V gene has CDR1 DFQATT and CDR2 SNEGSKA (reference sequence).

This clonotype was seen at least ten times. V usage is TRBV5-1 and J usage is TRBJ1-1, with TRBD1 identical over 7 bases. The CDR3 length is 14 residues. Germline V gene sequence: CDR1 SGHRS, CDR2 YFSETQ. The trim removed 5 bases at V and 0 bases at J, leaving 4 bases unmatched. CDR3 bases: TGCGCCAGCAGTCAGACAGGGATGAACACTGAAGCTTTCTTT. Protein sequence: CASSQTGMNTEAFF.

This clonotype appeared many times. The chain carries TRBV5-1 and TRBJ2-7, with D possibly being TRBD1 (6 bases). Germline CDR1 reads SGHRS; CDR2 reads YFSETQ. V was cut by 0 bases and J by 4 bases, with 11 bases left in between. CDR3 length: 14 amino acids. CDR3 protein: CASSLGAGVYEQYF. As DNA, the CDR3 is TGCGCCAGCAGCTTGGGGGCAGGGGTGTACGAGCAGTACTTC.

The chain is built from TRBV5-6 and TRBJ2-5, with 7 bases identical to TRBD1. Germline CDR1 is SGHDT and CDR2 is YYEEEE. The V segment lost 4 bases and the J segment 9 bases; nucleotides outside the gene matches: 12. The CDR3 consists of 14 residues. CDR3 DNA: TGTGCCAGCAGCCGACCGACAGGGAAGGGGCCCCAGTACTTC. This translates into CASSRPTGKGPQYF.

This clonotype was counted at least ten times. The genes are TRBV18 and TRBJ1-3; the D gene is possibly TRBD1 (5 bases). Germline values: CDR1 KGHSH, CDR2 LQKENI. This CDR3 spans 16 amino acids. Trimming left V 1 base short and J 0 bases short, with 10 bases between. CDR3 protein: CASSPQPGDSGNTIYF. CDR3 in DNA: TGTGCCAGCTCACCACAACCGGGGGACTCTGGAAACACCATATATTTT.

This clonotype was counted ten times or more. This sequence joins TRBV7-9 and TRBJ1-2; D is uncertain. V gave up 3 bases and J gave up 2 bases, with 4 bases separating them. The CDR3 sequence is 12 residues long. Germline CDR1 is SEHNR and CDR2 is FQNEAQ (reference sequence). The CDR3: CASSFPNYGYTF. For the CDR3, the DNA is TGTGCCAGCAGCTTCCCGAACTATGGCTACACCTTC.

This clonotype has ten or more counts. The chain joins TRBV5-6 to TRBJ1-6; the D is unclear. Trimming removed 0 bases from V and 12 bases from J, with 7 bases in between. The CDR3 spans 12 residues. The germline gives CDR1 SGHDT, CDR2 YYEEEE. The CDR3 DNA follows: TGTGCCAGCAGCTTGGCCTGGGAACCCCTCCACTTT. Translating gives CASSLAWEPLHF.

On this clonotype itself: A junction boundary mismatches the germline segment, possibly from a read error. The genes are TRBV4-1 and TRBJ1-4; D possibly corresponds to TRBD1 (6 bases). The germline V gene has CDR1 MGHRA and CDR2 YSYEKL. The CDR3 runs to 18 residues. The DNA of the CDR3 is TGCGCCAGAAGCCAAGGAGAAGGGCGACAGGCAACTAATGAGAAACTGTTTTTT. Translating gives CARSQGEGRQATNEKLFF.